These 20 T cell receptor beta chains came from one sample sequenced in a study of T cell responses to AZD1222 COVID-19 vaccine. Some clones are missing from TCRdb's copy, which holds only in-frame ones; the method was immunoSEQ multiplex PCR. The sample carries over 80,000 clones, roughly nine tenths recorded once. The specimen was peripheral blood, collected on day 0 of AZD1222 vaccination. Receptor source: an adult in good health.

This chain joins TRBV6-6 and TRBJ1-2; D is undetermined. The length of the CDR3 is 16 residues. Germline V gives CDR1 MNHNY, CDR2 SVGAGI (reference sequence). The V gene lost 6 bases and the J gene lost 6 bases, with 23 bases spanning the gap. The CDR3 region is CASSSPAGVAGNGYTF. CDR3 DNA: TGTGCCAGCAGCTCCCCCGCGGGAGTTGCGGGAAATGGCTACACCTTC.

This clone was counted between two and nine times. CDR3 protein: CASSQGPNYGYTF. In DNA form, the CDR3 reads TGTGCCAGCAGCCAAGGACCAAACTATGGCTACACCTTC. This chain connects TRBV7-2 to TRBJ1-2; D is unclear. The CDR3 runs 13 residues. Trimming left V 5 bases short and J 2 bases short, with 9 bases between. CDR1 and CDR2 from the germline V gene are SGHTA and FQGNSA.

In DNA, the CDR3 is TGTGCCAGCAGCTCTGGGACCCAAGAGACCCAGTACTTC. Residues: CASSSGTQETQYF. The chain combines TRBV5-6 with TRBJ2-5, with D perhaps given as TRBD1 or TRBD2 (5 bases each). The V end lost 3 bases, the J end lost 1 base, and 7 bases lay between the germline ends. Germline-derived CDR1 and CDR2 are SGHDT and YYEEEE. This CDR3 has 13 residues.

This clone was observed a few times. The same CDR3 is also encoded by other DNA sequences in this sample. The chain is built from TRBV9 and TRBJ2-3, with 9 nucleotides matching TRBD2. The junction had 6 bases not matched to a gene; V was cut back by 4 bases and J by 0 bases. Germline lookup yields CDR1 SGDLS and CDR2 YYNGEE. This CDR3 contains 16 residues. CDR3 region: CASSPGLASSTDTQYF. CDR3 bases: TGTGCCAGCAGCCCCGGACTAGCGAGTAGCACAGATACGCAGTATTTT.

This clone occurred a few times. This chain joins TRBV6-1 and TRBJ2-1; tentatively, D is TRBD2 (6 bases). The CDR3 has 15 residues. Trimming stripped 7 bases from V and 2 bases from J, with 15 bases between. Germline values: CDR1 MNHNS, CDR2 SASEGT. The CDR3 protein is CASTLGGEAYNEQFF. The CDR3 DNA is TGTGCCAGCACCTTAGGTGGGGAGGCCTACAATGAGCAGTTCTTC.

The chain combines TRBV6-4 with TRBJ2-3; TRBD2 matches at 9 bases. Germline V lookup: CDR1 MRHNA, CDR2 SNTAGT. V was clipped by 3 bases and J by 2 bases; unmatched bases: 6. The CDR3 has 16 amino acids. The CDR3 nucleotides are TGTGCCAGCAGTGAAAGGGCGGGAGGGGCCACAGATACGCAGTATTTT. This codes for CASSERAGGATDTQYF.

This clone was observed a single time. The CDR3 DNA sequence: TGTGCCAGCAGCCTATGGGGGCTTGAAAAACTGTTTTTT. Protein: CASSLWGLEKLFF. The chain couples TRBV11-2 to TRBJ1-4; possibly TRBD1 for D (6 bases). Germline V CDR1 and CDR2: SGHAT, FQNNGV. This CDR3 has 13 residues. The germline V and J ends were trimmed by 5 bases and 7 bases, with 11 bases remaining between them.

The rearrangement joins TRBV19 to TRBJ2-2; the D gene could be TRBD1 or TRBD2 (6 bases each). CDR3 length: 15 amino acids. V shed 4 bases and J shed 6 bases, with 15 bases lying between them. Germline V lookup: CDR1 LNHDA, CDR2 SQIVND (reference sequence). CDR3 residues: CASSRTGARAGELFF. The CDR3 DNA reads as TGTGCCAGTAGTAGGACGGGGGCGCGGGCCGGGGAGCTGTTTTTT.

The rearrangement links TRBV5-6 to TRBJ1-2; 12 positions match TRBD1. V was pared by 0 bases and J by 4 bases, with 7 bases of the junction left unmatched. Looked up from germline, CDR1 is SGHDT and CDR2 is YYEEEE. The CDR3 sequence is 17 residues long. This CDR3 reads CASSLGDRGHLSYGYTF. The CDR3 nucleotides are TGTGCCAGCAGCTTGGGGGACAGGGGGCACTTGTCCTATGGCTACACCTTC.

The chain combines TRBV4-1 with TRBJ2-7; D may be TRBD1 (5 bases). The CDR3 has 14 amino acids. Germline V gene sequence: CDR1 MGHRA, CDR2 YSYEKL. V dropped 1 base and J dropped 6 bases, with 13 bases sitting between them. The CDR3 is CASSQGGAGSEQYF. The CDR3 nucleotides are TGCGCCAGCAGCCAAGGTGGGGCCGGGTCCGAGCAGTACTTC.

V and J are TRBV30 and TRBJ2-1; 7 bases agree with TRBD2. From germline, CDR1 is GTSNPN and CDR2 SVGIG (reference sequence). The CDR3 sequence is 16 residues long. V was pared by 3 bases and J by 6 bases, with 14 bases of the junction left unmatched. CDR3 protein: CAWSPGGGAVGNEQFF. The CDR3 DNA sequence: TGTGCCTGGAGCCCCGGGGGAGGGGCGGTTGGCAATGAGCAGTTCTTC.

This clone was found a few times. V gene TRBV19 combines with J gene TRBJ2-2; D is ambiguous. CDR3 length: 14 residues. V lost 2 bases, J lost 6 bases, and 10 bases lay in between. Germline CDR1 reads LNHDA; CDR2 reads SQIVND (reference sequence). The CDR3 DNA reads as TGTGCCAGTAGTATATCGTCTGGAGCCGGGGAGCTGTTTTTT. This codes for CASSISSGAGELFF.

The rearrangement links TRBV19 to TRBJ1-5; D unclear. Germline assignment: CDR1 LNHDA and CDR2 SQIVND (reference sequence). V lost 1 base, J lost 1 base, and 8 bases lay in between. The CDR3 runs 15 residues. The CDR3 loop reads CASSIAGFSNQPQHF. CDR3 nucleotides: TGTGCCAGTAGTATAGCGGGGTTCAGCAATCAGCCCCAGCATTTT.

The chain combines TRBV28 with TRBJ2-7; D is possibly TRBD1 (6 bases). Trimming took off 6 bases at V and 5 bases at J, with 14 bases between the two ends. Germline V gene sequence: CDR1 MDHEN, CDR2 SYDVKM. The CDR3 has 13 amino acids. The CDR3 spells CASRGQGQDEQYF. The CDR3 DNA follows: TGTGCCAGCAGGGGGCAGGGGCAGGACGAGCAGTACTTC.

The chain couples TRBV28 to TRBJ2-3, with a weak D call TRBD2 (6 bases). V lost 5 bases and J 0 bases, leaving 12 bases between the germline ends. This CDR3 has 15 amino acids. CDR1 and CDR2 from the germline V gene are MDHEN and SYDVKM. CDR3: CASSPIAASTDTQYF. The CDR3, as DNA: TGTGCCAGCAGTCCTATAGCGGCTAGCACAGATACGCAGTATTTT.

The chain joins TRBV28 to TRBJ1-6, with D tentatively TRBD1 (5 bases). Trimming left V 6 bases short and J 0 bases short, with 12 bases between. This CDR3 contains 16 residues. Germline V lookup: CDR1 MDHEN, CDR2 SYDVKM. The CDR3 nucleotides read TGTGCCAGCAGGGGACGGCCCAGCTCCTATAATTCACCCCTCCACTTT. Encoded protein: CASRGRPSSYNSPLHF.

The genes are TRBV28 and TRBJ2-3, with 9 bases lining up with TRBD2. CDR1 is MDHEN, CDR2 SYDVKM, per germline. Losses at the gene ends were 5 bases for V and 2 bases for J; bases not matched to a gene: 5. The CDR3 contains 15 residues. The CDR3 coding sequence is TGTGCCAGCAGTCAAGCGGGAGGAATCACAGATACGCAGTATTTT. The encoded protein is CASSQAGGITDTQYF.

The chain combines TRBV7-9 with TRBJ2-2; D uncertain. CDR1 and CDR2 from the germline V gene are SEHNR and FQNEAQ (reference sequence). This CDR3 region has 15 residues. V was shortened by 4 bases and J by 4 bases, with 13 bases between the two germline ends. The CDR3, as DNA: TGTGCCAGCAGCTCCCCCTTTCCGGGCACCGGGGAGCTGTTTTTT. This translates into CASSSPFPGTGELFF. Drawing the rest from reference TRBV7-9 and TRBJ2-2, the complete variable domain is DTGVSQNPRHKITKRGQNVTFRCDPISEHNRLYWYRQTLGQGPEFLTYFQNEAQLEKSRLLSDRFSAERPKGSFSTLEIQRTEQGDSAMYLCASSSPFPGTGELFFGEGSRLTVL.

The rearrangement joins TRBV6-5 to TRBJ1-4, with D unresolved. V lost 8 bases, J lost 0 bases, and 10 bases lay in between. Germline V gives CDR1 MNHEY, CDR2 SVGAGI. There are 14 residues in the CDR3. CDR3 sequence: CASGNSATNEKLFF. The CDR3 nucleotides are TGTGCCAGCGGGAACAGTGCAACTAATGAAAAACTGTTTTTT.

This chain uses TRBV19 with TRBJ1-2; 7 bases are shared with TRBD1. V shed 5 bases and J 6 bases; nucleotides not matched to a gene: 12. Germline CDR1 reads LNHDA; CDR2 reads SQIVND (reference sequence). The CDR3 length is 15 residues. The CDR3 loop reads CASSLGTAAWHGYTF. In DNA form, the CDR3 reads TGTGCCAGTAGTTTAGGGACAGCCGCCTGGCATGGCTACACCTTC.